Listed here are 7 T cell receptor beta chains from one sample, sequenced in a study of Ad26.COV2.S vaccination and SARS-CoV-2 variants. As for treatment: some 19 received Ad26.COV2.S at low or high dose, single or two shots; 5 received placebo; per-sample allocation not given. Following the first vaccine or placebo injection, samples were taken on day 63. The method was immunoSEQ multiplex PCR; TCRdb's version includes in-frame clones alone and lacks a portion of them. The sample holds under 600,000 clones, roughly 87% seen once. Sequencing used peripheral blood, obtained in a trial of Ad26.COV2.S vaccine versus placebo. These receptors came from a person aged 18 to 65 who received the Ad26.COV2.S COVID-19 vaccine or a placebo.

The gene calls are TRBV24-1 and TRBJ2-5; possible D gene TRBD2, 6 bases. The germline V gene has CDR1 KGHDR and CDR2 SFDVKD. The CDR3 extends over 17 amino acids. V lost 2 bases to trimming and J lost 1 base, with 16 bases between them. The CDR3 is CATSDSRDSRGQETQYF. In DNA form, the CDR3 reads TGTGCCACCAGTGATTCCCGGGACTCTAGAGGCCAAGAGACCCAGTACTTC.

The J gene is TRBJ1-1, the V gene TRBV9, with TRBD1 identical over 8 bases. With 4 bases clipped from V and 5 bases from J, the junction kept 10 bases outside the gene matches. There are 15 residues in the CDR3. From germline, CDR1 is SGDLS and CDR2 YYNGEE. The CDR3 coding sequence is TGTGCCAGCAGCTTAGGACAGGGCCGGGGTACTGAAGCTTTCTTT. This encodes CASSLGQGRGTEAFF.

This chain connects TRBV28 to TRBJ2-3; 8 bases fit TRBD2. The V and J ends lost 8 bases and 5 bases, in that order; junction bases with no gene match: 6. Germline loops: CDR1 MDHEN, CDR2 SYDVKM. This CDR3 region has 13 residues. The CDR3 reads CASLSGAVDTQYF. CDR3 sequence (DNA): TGTGCCAGCCTTAGCGGGGCGGTAGATACGCAGTATTTT. Variable domain in full (rest from reference TRBV28 and TRBJ2-3): DVKVTQSSRYLVKRTGEKVFLECVQDMDHENMFWYRQDPGLGLRLIYFSYDVKMKEKGDIPEGYSVSREKKERFSLILESASTNQTSMYLCASLSGAVDTQYFGPGTRLTVL.

The chain employs TRBV4-1 and TRBJ2-1; weak D call: TRBD1 (6 bases). Trimming shortened V by 3 bases and J by 8 bases, and 20 bases separated the two germline ends. CDR3 length: 16 residues. Germline CDR1 and CDR2: MGHRA and YSYEKL. In DNA form, the CDR3 reads TGCGCCAGCAGCCAGGGGACAAGGGTCACGTTATATGAGCAGTTCTTC. It yields the protein CASSQGTRVTLYEQFF.

This chain uses TRBV20-1 with TRBJ2-4; D is uncertain. V dropped 8 bases and J dropped 8 bases, with 13 bases sitting between them. The germline V gene encodes CDR1 DFQATT and CDR2 SNEGSKA (reference sequence). The CDR3 loop spans 11 amino acids. The CDR3 sequence is CSWAGLDIQYF. Here the CDR3 DNA reads TGCAGTTGGGCAGGCCTGGACATTCAGTACTTC.

The sample holds a few counts of this clone. The chain links TRBV19 to TRBJ2-2, with D possibly matching TRBD2 (5 bases). The ends were cut back, 1 base at V and 7 bases at J, with 10 bases in the middle. This CDR3 contains 14 residues. Germline CDR1 is LNHDA and CDR2 is SQIVND (reference sequence). The CDR3 loop is CASSIVAAGGELFF. CDR3 bases: TGTGCCAGTAGTATAGTTGCTGCGGGCGGGGAGCTGTTTTTT.

This sequence joins TRBV5-1 and TRBJ2-3; the D gene is possibly TRBD2 (5 bases). V shed 10 bases and J shed 7 bases, with 13 bases lying between them. The length of the CDR3 is 11 residues. Germline CDR1 is SGHRS and CDR2 is YFSETQ. CDR3: CAHRDTHTQYF. CDR3 nucleotides: TGCGCCCACCGGGATACACATACGCAGTATTTT.